What follows are 12 T cell receptor beta chains derived from one specimen sequenced in a study of beta chain features in type 1 diabetes. Regarding the study as a whole: Shortening of TCRB CDR3s, moderate but significant, appeared in all four CD4+ subsets of Type 1 diabetes patients.

These receptors are not linked to any known antigen. Of the isolated RNA, all was reverse transcribed, and so the sequenced material was expressed TCRB transcripts. Measured with immunoSEQ multiplex PCR; TCRdb has only the in-frame clones, and not every one. The profile shows around 40,000 clones, 66% of them singletons. The sample taken for sequencing was Tregs from blood. The receptors were gathered from a woman younger than 35 with type 1 diabetes.

J is TRBJ2-7 and V is TRBV6-5; TRBD2 matches at 8 bases. Germline V gene lookup returns CDR1 MNHEY and CDR2 SVGAGI. V shed 2 bases, J shed 6 bases, and the junction held 9 bases outside the gene matches. This CDR3 is built from 15 residues. CDR3: CASSYPRGGPGEQYF. As DNA, the CDR3 is TGTGCCAGCAGTTACCCCCGGGGGGGGCCGGGCGAGCAGTACTTC.

This clone came up once. V usage is TRBV11-3 and J usage is TRBJ2-2, with a weak D call TRBD1 (6 bases). The CDR3 covers 15 residues. The V and J ends lost 0 bases and 7 bases respectively, with 12 bases between them. The germline V gene encodes CDR1 SGHNT and CDR2 YENEEA. CDR3 amino acids: CASSLEQGGIGELFF. CDR3 sequence (DNA): TGTGCCAGCAGCTTAGAACAGGGCGGCATCGGGGAGCTGTTTTTT.

This clone was counted a single time. The chain recombines TRBV28 with TRBJ2-1, with 10 bases identical to TRBD2. This CDR3 has 17 residues. Trimming cost V 3 bases and J 0 bases; bases outside gene matches: 5. CDR1 is MDHEN, CDR2 SYDVKM, per germline. The CDR3 is CASSFRSSGSSYNEQFF. The CDR3 coding sequence is TGTGCCAGCAGTTTTCGGTCTAGCGGGAGCTCCTACAATGAGCAGTTCTTC.

This rearrangement joins TRBV10-3 to TRBJ1-4; D gene unclear. Trimming stripped 3 bases from V and 4 bases from J, with 6 bases between. The CDR3 spans 13 residues. Germline-derived CDR1 and CDR2 are ENHRY and SYGVKD. The CDR3 coding sequence is TGTGCCATCAGTGAACAGCTTAATGAAAAACTGTTTTTT. Protein: CAISEQLNEKLFF.

This clone was seen only once. The chain combines TRBV6-6 with TRBJ1-2; 8 bases match TRBD1. Germline V gene lookup returns CDR1 MNHNY and CDR2 SVGAGI (reference sequence). J was trimmed by 9 bases and V by 7 bases; bases with no gene match: 7. This CDR3 comprises 12 residues. The CDR3, as DNA: TGTGCCAGCACCACCGGACAGGGAAGCTACACCTTC. Amino acid sequence: CASTTGQGSYTF.

The chain employs TRBV6-5 and TRBJ1-2; maybe TRBD1 (6 bases). This CDR3 has 14 amino acids. Germline values: CDR1 MNHEY, CDR2 SVGAGI. Between the trimmed V and J ends, which lost 7 bases and 7 bases, there was a span of 19 bases. This CDR3 is CASTGVGGRSGYTF. Here the CDR3 DNA reads TGTGCCAGCACCGGGGTGGGGGGGCGAAGTGGCTACACCTTC.

This sequence joins TRBV7-2 and TRBJ1-5; tentatively, D is TRBD1 (5 bases). CDR1 is SGHTA and CDR2 is FQGNSA in the germline V gene. The CDR3 length is 17 residues. The ends were cut back, 5 bases at V and 4 bases at J, with 21 bases in the middle. CDR3: CASSPLQLYRTNQPQHF. CDR3 DNA: TGTGCCAGCAGCCCTCTCCAACTATACAGGACAAATCAGCCCCAGCATTTT.

V gene TRBV28 combines with J gene TRBJ1-1; no reliable D call. Germline lookup yields CDR1 MDHEN and CDR2 SYDVKM. The CDR3 loop spans 13 amino acids. The germline V and J ends were trimmed by 7 bases and 0 bases, with 9 bases remaining between them. The CDR3 DNA follows: TGTGCCAGCATACGTCAGATGAACACTGAAGCTTTCTTT. Its protein is CASIRQMNTEAFF.

The genes are TRBV29-1 and TRBJ2-1, with TRBD1 as a possible D gene (5 bases). The V end was cut by 6 bases, the J end by 7 bases, with 19 bases between. CDR1 and CDR2 from the germline V gene are SQVTM and ANQGSEA. The CDR3 sequence is 14 residues long. The DNA of the CDR3 is TGCAGCGTCCGGGTACAGGAGACGGTGAATGAGCAGTTCTTC. It specifies CSVRVQETVNEQFF.

The rearrangement uses TRBV5-6 and TRBJ2-1; 12 nucleotides agree with TRBD2. The CDR3 totals 16 residues. Germline loops: CDR1 SGHDT, CDR2 YYEEEE. V trimming: 3 bases; J trimming: 3 bases; junction bases outside the gene matches: 4. DNA of the CDR3: TGTGCCAGCAGCTACCTAGCGGGAGGGCGCTACAATGAGCAGTTCTTC. Encoded protein: CASSYLAGGRYNEQFF.

The V call is TRBV27, the J call TRBJ2-1; a possible D gene is TRBD2 (5 bases). Germline CDR1 is MNHEY and CDR2 is SMNVEV (reference sequence). This CDR3 region has 13 residues. Trimming took 9 bases from V and 5 from J, leaving 14 bases between them. CDR3 amino acids: CASTRSVHNEQFF. For the CDR3, the DNA is TGTGCCAGTACTAGGTCCGTCCACAATGAGCAGTTCTTC.

The chain employs TRBV5-1 and TRBJ1-1, with a weak D call TRBD1 (6 bases). Trimming stripped 5 bases from V and 1 base from J, with 9 bases between. The CDR3 is 13 amino acids. Germline V CDR1 and CDR2: SGHRS, YFSETQ. The CDR3 region has the DNA TGCGCCAGCAGGGCACAGGGGAACACTGAAGCTTTCTTT. Protein product: CASRAQGNTEAFF.